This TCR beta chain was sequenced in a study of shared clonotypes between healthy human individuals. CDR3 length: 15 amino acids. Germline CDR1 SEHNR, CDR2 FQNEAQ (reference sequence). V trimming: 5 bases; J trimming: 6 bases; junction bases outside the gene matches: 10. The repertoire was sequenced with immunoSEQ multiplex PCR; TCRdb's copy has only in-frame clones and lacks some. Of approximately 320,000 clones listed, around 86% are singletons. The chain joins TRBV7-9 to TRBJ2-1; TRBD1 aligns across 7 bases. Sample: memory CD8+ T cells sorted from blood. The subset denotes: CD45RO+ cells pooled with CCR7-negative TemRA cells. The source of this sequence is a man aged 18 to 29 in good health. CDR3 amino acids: CASSQGGTWINEQFF. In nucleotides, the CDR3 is TGTGCCAGCAGCCAAGGGGGCACTTGGATCAATGAGCAGTTCTTC.